This T cell receptor (beta chain) was found in a study of CD8+CD57+ T cells in acquired aplastic anemia. Overall study: Sorted CD4+ and CD8+ cells yielded DNA averaging roughly 3.3 ug. There were some 11 million reads, on average, for CD4+ cells from healthy donors. Study conclusions and caveats: The same twenty-nine CD8+ CDR3 sequences occurred in patients and in controls. With respect to CD8+ Simpson's diversity, patients and controls did not differ significantly.

This clonotype came up many times. Antigen: not known. The TCR beta profiling, which covered VDJ combination and CDR3 sequence, was carried out using genomic DNA as the template. One entry per CDR3 protein, called by TCRdb with MiXCR from the reads. The profile shows about 210,000 distinct CDR3 sequences, around 63% of them singletons. The germline V gene has CDR1 MNHEY and CDR2 SMNVEV (reference sequence). Trimming left V 0 bases short and J 2 bases short, with 11 bases between. The CDR3 contains 15 residues. The sample comprised sorted CD4+, CD8+, or CD8+CD57+ T cells (not recorded which) from PBMCs. The chain joins TRBV27 to TRBJ2-7, with a possible D match to TRBD2 (7 bases). The source is a human donor in good health. This chain's CDR3 is CASSLSGGPAYEQYF. CDR3 nucleotide sequence: TGTGCCAGCAGTTTATCCGGGGGGCCGGCCTACGAGCAGTACTTC.